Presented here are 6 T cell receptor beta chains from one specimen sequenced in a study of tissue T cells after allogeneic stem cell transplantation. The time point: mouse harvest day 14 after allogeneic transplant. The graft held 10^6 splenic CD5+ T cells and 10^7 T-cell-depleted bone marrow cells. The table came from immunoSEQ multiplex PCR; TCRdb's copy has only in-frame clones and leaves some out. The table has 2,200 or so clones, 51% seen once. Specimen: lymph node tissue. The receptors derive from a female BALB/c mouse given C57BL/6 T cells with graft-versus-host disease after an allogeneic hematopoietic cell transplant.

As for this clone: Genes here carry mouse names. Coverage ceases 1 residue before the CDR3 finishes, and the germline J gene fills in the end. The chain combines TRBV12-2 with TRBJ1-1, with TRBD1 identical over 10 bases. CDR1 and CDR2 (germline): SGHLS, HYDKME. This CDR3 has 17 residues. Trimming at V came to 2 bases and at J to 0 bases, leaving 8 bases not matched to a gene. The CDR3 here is CASSQPGQGPANTEVFF. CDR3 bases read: TGTGCCAGCTCTCAACCGGGACAGGGGCCGGCAAACACAGAAGTCTTC.

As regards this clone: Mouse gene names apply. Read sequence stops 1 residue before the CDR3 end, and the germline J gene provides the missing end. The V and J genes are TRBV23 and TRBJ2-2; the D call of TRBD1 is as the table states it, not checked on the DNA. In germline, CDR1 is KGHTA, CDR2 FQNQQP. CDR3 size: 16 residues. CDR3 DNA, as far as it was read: TGCTCCAGCAGTCAATCACAGGGGGCAAACACCGGGCAGCTCTAC. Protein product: CSSSQSQGANTGQLY. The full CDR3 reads CSSSQSQGANTGQLYF.

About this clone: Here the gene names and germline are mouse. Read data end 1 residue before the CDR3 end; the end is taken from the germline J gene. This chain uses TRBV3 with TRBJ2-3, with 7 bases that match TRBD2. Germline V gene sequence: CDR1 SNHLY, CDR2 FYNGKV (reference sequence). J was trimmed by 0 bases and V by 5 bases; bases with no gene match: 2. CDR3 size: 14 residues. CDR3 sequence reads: CASSPLGSAETLYF. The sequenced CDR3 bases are TGTGCCAGCAGCCCACTGGGGAGTGCAGAAACGCTGTAT. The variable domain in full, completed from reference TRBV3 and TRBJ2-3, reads GPKVLQIPSHQIIDMGQMVTLNCDPVSNHLYFYWYKQILGQQMEFLVNFYNGKVMEKSKLFKDQFSVERPDGSYFTLKIQPTALEDSAVYFCASSPLGSAETLYFGSGTRLTVL.

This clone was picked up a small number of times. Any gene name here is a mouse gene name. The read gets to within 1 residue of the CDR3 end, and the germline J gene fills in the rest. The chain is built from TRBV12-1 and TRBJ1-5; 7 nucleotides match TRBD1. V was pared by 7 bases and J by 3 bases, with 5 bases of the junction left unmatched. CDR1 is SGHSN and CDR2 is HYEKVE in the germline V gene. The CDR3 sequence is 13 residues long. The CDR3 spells CARPPGGNQAPLF. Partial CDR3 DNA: TGTGCCAGACCGCCAGGGGGCAACCAGGCTCCGCTT.

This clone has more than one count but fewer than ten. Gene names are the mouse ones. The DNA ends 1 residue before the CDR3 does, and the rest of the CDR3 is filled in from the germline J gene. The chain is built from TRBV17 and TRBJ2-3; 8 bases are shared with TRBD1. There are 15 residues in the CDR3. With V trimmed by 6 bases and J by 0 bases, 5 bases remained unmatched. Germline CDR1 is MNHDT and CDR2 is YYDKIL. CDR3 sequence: CASRRQGPSAETLYF. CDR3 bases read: TGTGCTAGCAGAAGACAGGGGCCAAGTGCAGAAACGCTGTAT.

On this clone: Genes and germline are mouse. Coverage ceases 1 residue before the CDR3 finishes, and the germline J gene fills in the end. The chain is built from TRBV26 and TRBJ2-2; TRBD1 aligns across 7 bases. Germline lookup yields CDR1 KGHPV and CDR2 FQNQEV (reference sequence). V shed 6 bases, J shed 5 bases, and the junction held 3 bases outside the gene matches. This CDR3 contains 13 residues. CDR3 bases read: TGTGCCAGCAGCCGACAGGGAACCGGGCAGCTCTAC. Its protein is CASSRQGTGQLY. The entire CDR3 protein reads CASSRQGTGQLYF.